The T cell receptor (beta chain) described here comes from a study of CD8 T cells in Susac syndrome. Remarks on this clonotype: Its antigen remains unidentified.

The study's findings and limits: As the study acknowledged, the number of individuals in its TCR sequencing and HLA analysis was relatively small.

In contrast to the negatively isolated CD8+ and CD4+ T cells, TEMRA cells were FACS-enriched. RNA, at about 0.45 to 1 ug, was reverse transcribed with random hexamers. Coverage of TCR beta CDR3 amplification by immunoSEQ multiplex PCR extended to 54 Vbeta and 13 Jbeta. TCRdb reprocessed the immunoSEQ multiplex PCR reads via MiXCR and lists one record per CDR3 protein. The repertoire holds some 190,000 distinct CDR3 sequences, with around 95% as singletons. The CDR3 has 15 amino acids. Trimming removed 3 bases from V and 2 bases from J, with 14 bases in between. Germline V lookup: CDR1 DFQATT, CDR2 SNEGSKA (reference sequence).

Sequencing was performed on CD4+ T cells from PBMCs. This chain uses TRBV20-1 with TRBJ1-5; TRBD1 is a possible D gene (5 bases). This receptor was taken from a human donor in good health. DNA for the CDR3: TGCAGTGCTAGGGGGGGAATGGGTGGCAATCAGCCCCAGCATTTT. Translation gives CSARGGMGGNQPQHF.